This entry features one T cell receptor (beta chain) sequence. What it recognizes is unknown. Germline assignment: CDR1 PRHDT and CDR2 FYEKMQ (reference sequence). V shed 5 bases, J shed 8 bases, and the junction held 8 bases outside the gene matches. This CDR3 has 13 amino acids. Treatment denoted: around 19 received Ad26.COV2.S at low or high dose, single or two shots; several received placebo; per-sample allocation not given. Repertoires come from day 63 after the first vaccine or placebo injection. An adult donor aged 18-55 years was enrolled in Boston. The shot given was an Ad26 vector that makes Wuhan-strain SARS-CoV-2 spike. Only in-frame clones appear in the TCRdb table, and some are missing; sequencing was by immunoSEQ multiplex PCR. The sample lists about 350,000 clones; about 89% were seen once. This sample was taken from a study of Ad26.COV2.S vaccination and SARS-CoV-2 variants. Study background: Once, or twice with 56 days between doses, Ad26.COV2.S was given intramuscularly.

Study results and limitations: Vaccine recipients and placebo recipients showed similar non-spike TCR breadth.

The material sequenced was peripheral blood, taken in a trial of Ad26.COV2.S vaccine versus placebo. The chain couples TRBV13 to TRBJ1-2; TRBD1 agrees at 7 bases. The origin of this receptor is a person between 18 and 65 years old who received the Ad26.COV2.S COVID-19 vaccine or a placebo. CDR3 DNA sequence: TGTGCCAGCAGCCTTGACAGGGCATGGGGCTACACCTTC. Translated, it gives CASSLDRAWGYTF.